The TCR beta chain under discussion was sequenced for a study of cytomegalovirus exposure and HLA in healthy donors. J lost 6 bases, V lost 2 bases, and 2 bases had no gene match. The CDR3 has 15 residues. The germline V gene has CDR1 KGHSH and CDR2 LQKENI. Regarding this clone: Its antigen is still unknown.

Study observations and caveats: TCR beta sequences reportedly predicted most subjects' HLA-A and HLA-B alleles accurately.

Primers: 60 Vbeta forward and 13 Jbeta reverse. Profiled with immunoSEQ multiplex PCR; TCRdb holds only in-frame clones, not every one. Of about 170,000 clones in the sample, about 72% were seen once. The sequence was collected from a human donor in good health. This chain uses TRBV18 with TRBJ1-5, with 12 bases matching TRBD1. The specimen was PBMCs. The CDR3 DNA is TGTGCCAGCTCACCAGGGACAGGGGGCAGTCAGCCCCAGCATTTT. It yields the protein CASSPGTGGSQPQHF. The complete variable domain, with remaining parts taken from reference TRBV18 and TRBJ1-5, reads NAGVMQNPRHLVRRRGQEARLRCSPMKGHSHVYWYRQLPEEGLKFMVYLQKENIIDESGMPKERFSAEFPKEGPSILRIQQVVRGDSAAYFCASSPGTGGSQPQHFGDGTRLSIL.